These 9 T cell receptor beta chains were all obtained from the same sample, sequenced in a study of blood T cells in healthy people across ages. Together with a sample-barcoded 5' primer, a J-beta primer mix was included in a second PCR lasting about 6 to 12 cycles. TCRdb independently ran MiXCR on the 5' RACE reads; one entry per CDR3 protein. The sample gives about 1,800,000 distinct CDR3 sequences, approximately 30% of which show up once; 7.7% is in the top ten. The sequencing input was blood. The receptors stem from a woman in her 30s in good health.

In its sample, this clonotype was seen a few times. The V gene is TRBV2, the J gene TRBJ1-2; D gene uncertain. This CDR3 has 12 residues. With 2 bases removed from V and 4 bases from J, the gap between germline ends came to 5 bases. Germline V lookup: CDR1 SNHLY, CDR2 FYNNEI. CDR3 protein: CASSEQLYGYTF. The CDR3 coding sequence is TGTGCCAGCAGTGAACAGCTCTATGGCTACACCTTC. The variable domain in full, with the rest retrieved from reference TRBV2 and TRBJ1-2, is EPEVTQTPSHQVTQMGQEVILRCVPISNHLYFYWYRQILGQKVEFLVSFYNNEISEKSEIFDDQFSVERPDGSNFTLKIRSTKLEDSAMYFCASSEQLYGYTFGSGTRLTVV.

V gene TRBV10-3 combines with J gene TRBJ2-1, with D unresolved. The CDR3 consists of 15 residues. Germline loops: CDR1 ENHRY, CDR2 SYGVKD. V lost 4 bases to trimming and J lost 0 bases, with 10 bases between them. The CDR3 DNA reads as TGTGCCATCAGTGGTGAAGAGAGCTCCTACAATGAGCAGTTCTTC. Translating it yields CAISGEESSYNEQFF.

The chain carries TRBV12-3 or TRBV12-4 and TRBJ2-5; 9 nucleotides line up with TRBD1. The CDR3 loop spans 15 amino acids. J lost 3 bases, V lost 4 bases, and 6 bases had no gene match. CDR3 coding DNA: TGTGCCAGCAGTTCGTCCGGGACAGGGAAAGAGACCCAGTACTTC. Translation: CASSSSGTGKETQYF.

A few counts support this clonotype. The V call is TRBV29-1, the J call TRBJ1-2; no definite D call. Trimming took 4 bases from V and 4 from J, leaving 7 bases between them. Per the germline V gene, CDR1 is SQVTM and CDR2 is ANQGSEA. CDR3 length: 11 amino acids. The CDR3 loop reads CSVGGSYGYTF. The DNA for the CDR3 is TGCAGCGTTGGGGGTTCCTATGGCTACACCTTC. Together with reference TRBV29-1 and TRBJ1-2, the CDR3 gives the full variable domain: SAVISQKPSRDICQRGTSLTIQCQVDSQVTMMFWYRQQPGQSLTLIATANQGSEATYESGFVIDKFPISRPNLTFSTLTVSNMSPEDSSIYLCSVGGSYGYTFGSGTRLTVV.

This clonotype has a handful of counts. The V call is TRBV6-6, the J call TRBJ1-1; a possible D gene is TRBD1 (5 bases). The V end lost 2 bases, the J end lost 8 bases, and 12 bases lay between the germline ends. Germline V gene sequence: CDR1 MNHNY, CDR2 SVGAGI (reference sequence). This CDR3 has 13 residues. The CDR3 region is CASSYGGSGEAFF. CDR3 coding DNA: TGTGCCAGCAGTTACGGGGGTTCGGGAGAAGCTTTCTTT.

This clonotype showed up just a few times. The chain employs TRBV6-1 and TRBJ2-1; 10 bases align to TRBD2. The CDR3 consists of 16 residues. The ends lost 6 bases at V and 0 bases at J; junction bases unmatched: 5. Germline lookup yields CDR1 MNHNS and CDR2 SASEGT. The CDR3 DNA follows: TGTGCCAGCAGAGCCTCTAGCGGGAGCTCCTACAATGAGCAGTTCTTC. Protein product: CASRASSGSSYNEQFF.

The chain is built from TRBV5-1 and TRBJ1-1, with a tentative D call TRBD1 (6 bases). Trimming took off 8 bases at V and 1 base at J, with 15 bases between the two ends. The CDR3 length is 14 residues. Germline V gene lookup returns CDR1 SGHRS and CDR2 YFSETQ. The DNA for the CDR3 is TGCGCCAGTCGACAGGCACCGCAGAACACTGAAGCTTTCTTT. Translation: CASRQAPQNTEAFF. Looking up the rest from reference TRBV5-1 and TRBJ1-1 gives the full variable domain: KAGVTQTPRYLIKTRGQQVTLSCSPISGHRSVSWYQQTPGQGLQFLFEYFSETQRNKGNFPGRFSGRQFSNSRSEMNVSTLELGDSALYLCASRQAPQNTEAFFGQGTRLTVV.

The V call is TRBV6-5, the J call TRBJ2-1; the D is unclear. This CDR3 is built from 15 residues. The germline gives CDR1 MNHEY, CDR2 SVGAGI. With 6 bases removed from V and 0 bases from J, the gap between germline ends came to 12 bases. CDR3 sequence reads: CASRGFESSYNEQFF. In DNA, the CDR3 is TGTGCCAGCAGAGGCTTTGAGAGCTCCTACAATGAGCAGTTCTTC.

Comment on this clonotype: At one end the junction does not follow the germline gene, possibly because of a read error. The rearrangement links TRBV14 to TRBJ2-2; possible D gene TRBD2, 5 bases. CDR1 is SGHDN and CDR2 is FVKESK in the germline V gene. This CDR3 has 15 amino acids. The CDR3, as DNA: TGTGCCAGCAGCCAAGATACAAGATACACCGGGGAACTGTTTTTT. This encodes CASSQDTRYTGELFF.